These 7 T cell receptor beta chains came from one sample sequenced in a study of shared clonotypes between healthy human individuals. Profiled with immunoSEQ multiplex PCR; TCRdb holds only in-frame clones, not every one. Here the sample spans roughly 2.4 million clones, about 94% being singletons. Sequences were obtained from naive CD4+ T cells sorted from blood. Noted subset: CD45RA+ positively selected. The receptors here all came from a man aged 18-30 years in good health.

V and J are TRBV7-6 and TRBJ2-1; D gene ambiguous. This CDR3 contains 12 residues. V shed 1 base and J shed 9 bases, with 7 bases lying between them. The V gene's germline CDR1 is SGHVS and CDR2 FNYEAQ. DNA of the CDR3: TGTGCCAGCAGCTTAGACGGTGGTGAGCAGTTCTTC. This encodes CASSLDGGEQFF.

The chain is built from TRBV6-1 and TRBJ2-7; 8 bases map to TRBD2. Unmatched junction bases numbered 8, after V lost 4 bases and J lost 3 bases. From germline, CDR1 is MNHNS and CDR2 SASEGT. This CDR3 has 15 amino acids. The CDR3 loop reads CASSVVAGSDYEQYF. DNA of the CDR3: TGTGCCAGCAGTGTTGTAGCGGGAAGCGACTACGAGCAGTACTTC.

CDR3 sequence reads: CASSLMEASEAFF. In DNA, the CDR3 is TGTGCCAGCAGCTTGATGGAGGCTAGTGAAGCTTTCTTT. This sequence joins TRBV5-8 and TRBJ1-1; the D is unclear. From germline, CDR1 is SGHTS and CDR2 YDEGEE. The CDR3 consists of 13 residues. V gave up 1 base and J gave up 7 bases, with 11 bases separating them.

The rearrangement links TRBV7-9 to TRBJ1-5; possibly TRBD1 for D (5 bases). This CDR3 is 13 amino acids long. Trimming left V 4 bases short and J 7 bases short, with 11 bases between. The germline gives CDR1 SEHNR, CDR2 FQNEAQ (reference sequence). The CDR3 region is CASSSRESQPQHF. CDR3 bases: TGTGCCAGCAGCTCCAGGGAAAGCCAGCCCCAGCATTTT.

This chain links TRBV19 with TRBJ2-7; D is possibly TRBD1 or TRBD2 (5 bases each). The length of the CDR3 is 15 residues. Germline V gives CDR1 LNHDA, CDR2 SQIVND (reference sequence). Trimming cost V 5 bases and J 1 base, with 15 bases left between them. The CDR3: CASSDPGRRSYEQYF. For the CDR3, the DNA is TGTGCCAGTAGTGATCCGGGACGTAGGTCCTACGAGCAGTACTTC.

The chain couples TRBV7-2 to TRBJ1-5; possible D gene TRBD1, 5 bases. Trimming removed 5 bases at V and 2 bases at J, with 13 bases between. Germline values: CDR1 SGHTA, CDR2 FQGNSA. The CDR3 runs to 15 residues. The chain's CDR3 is CASSPGTLGNQPQHF. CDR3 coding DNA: TGTGCCAGCAGCCCCGGGACCCTTGGCAATCAGCCCCAGCATTTT.

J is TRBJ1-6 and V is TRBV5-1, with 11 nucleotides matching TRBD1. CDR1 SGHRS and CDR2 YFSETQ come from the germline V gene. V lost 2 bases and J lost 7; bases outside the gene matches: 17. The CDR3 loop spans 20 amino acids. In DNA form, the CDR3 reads TGCGCCAGCAGCTTCTCTGAACAATGGGACAGGGGGAATGGGAATTCACCCCTCCACTTT. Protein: CASSFSEQWDRGNGNSPLHF.